The 20 T cell receptor beta chains listed next were all sequenced from one sample in a study of T cell repertoires in cytomegalovirus infection. In TCRdb, the reads were re-called with MiXCR into one record per CDR3 protein. This sample has roughly 600,000 distinct CDR3 sequences, with roughly 26% found just once. Specimen: CD8+ T cells from PBMCs. Receptors were obtained from a human donor in good health (CMV status not recorded). Some clones in this sample may be carry-over from other donors' samples.

This clonotype was detected a few times. The CDR3 here is CASEAYHGGGPANTEAFF. CDR3 bases: TGTGCCAGCGAAGCTTACCACGGTGGGGGTCCGGCGAACACTGAAGCTTTCTTT. The gene calls are TRBV7-9 and TRBJ1-1; TRBD1 is a possible D gene (5 bases). The CDR3 is 18 residues long. The germline V gene has CDR1 SEHNR and CDR2 FQNEAQ (reference sequence). Between the trimmed V and J ends, which lost 8 bases and 1 base, there was a span of 26 bases.

Ten or more counts support this clonotype. The V call is TRBV25-1, the J call TRBJ2-7, with D perhaps matching TRBD2 (6 bases). V was shortened by 1 base and J by 0 bases, with 13 bases between the two germline ends. The V gene's germline CDR1 is MGHDK and CDR2 SYGVNS. CDR3 size: 16 residues. The CDR3 loop reads CASSEFVAVDSYEQYF. Written as DNA, the CDR3 is TGTGCCAGCAGTGAATTTGTAGCGGTTGACTCCTACGAGCAGTACTTC.

The chain links TRBV4-1 to TRBJ2-2; 9 bases are a match to TRBD2. CDR1 is MGHRA, CDR2 YSYEKL, per germline. Trimming at V came to 3 bases and at J to 3 bases, leaving 2 bases not matched to a gene. The CDR3 consists of 15 residues. As DNA, the CDR3 is TGCGCCAGCAGCCAGCGGGGGGGGGACACCGGGGAGCTGTTTTTT. Translation gives CASSQRGGDTGELFF.

This clonotype has only a few counts. V is TRBV20-1 and J is TRBJ1-5, with a possible D match to TRBD1 (6 bases). This CDR3 has 14 amino acids. Germline V CDR1 and CDR2: DFQATT, SNEGSKA (reference sequence). V was cut by 6 bases and J by 2 bases, with 14 bases left in between. The CDR3 sequence is CSAARGLGNQPQHF. CDR3 sequence (DNA): TGCAGTGCCGCCCGGGGGCTGGGCAATCAGCCCCAGCATTTT.

This clonotype was counted at least ten times. The rearrangement joins TRBV7-8 to TRBJ2-5, with 7 positions matching TRBD2. J was trimmed by 1 base and V by 0 bases; bases with no gene match: 8. Germline CDR1 reads SGHVS; CDR2 reads FQNEAQ. The CDR3 extends over 17 amino acids. CDR3 bases: TGTGCCAGCAGCTTAGCGCGCAGCGGGGACTTCCAAGAGACCCAGTACTTC. It encodes CASSLARSGDFQETQYF.

This sequence joins TRBV9 and TRBJ2-1; 10 bases map to TRBD2. Looked up from germline, CDR1 is SGDLS and CDR2 is YYNGEE. This CDR3 region has 16 residues. The V and J ends lost 4 bases and 4 bases, in that order; junction bases with no gene match: 8. In DNA form, the CDR3 reads TGTGCCAGCAGCCTCCGGGATAGCGGGGGGTACAATGAGCAGTTCTTC. It encodes CASSLRDSGGYNEQFF. The full variable domain, rest sourced from reference TRBV9 and TRBJ2-1, is DSGVTQTPKHLITATGQRVTLRCSPRSGDLSVYWYQQSLDQGLQFLIQYYNGEERAKGNILERFSAQQFPDLHSELNLSSLELGDSALYFCASSLRDSGGYNEQFFGPGTRLTVL.

At least ten counts were recorded for this clonotype. V gene TRBV12-5 combines with J gene TRBJ1-5; D is ambiguous. V dropped 2 bases and J dropped 0 bases, with 11 bases sitting between them. Looked up from germline, CDR1 is LGHNT and CDR2 is FRNRAP. CDR3 length: 16 residues. The CDR3 reads CASGLLGYLSNQPQHF. CDR3 sequence (DNA): TGTGCTAGTGGTTTGCTGGGGTACCTTAGCAATCAGCCCCAGCATTTT.

The chain carries TRBV28 and TRBJ1-2; D possibly corresponds to TRBD1 (6 bases). V was trimmed by 2 bases and J by 0 bases, leaving 13 bases between them. CDR1 is MDHEN, CDR2 SYDVKM, per germline. The length of the CDR3 is 16 residues. This CDR3 reads CASSLSGGFANYGYTF. The CDR3 nucleotides are TGTGCCAGCAGTTTAAGTGGGGGCTTTGCTAACTATGGCTACACCTTC.

In this sample, this clonotype turned up many times. The rearrangement uses TRBV7-9 and TRBJ1-1, with no clear D. The V and J ends lost 1 base and 6 bases respectively, with 6 bases between them. Germline V gene sequence: CDR1 SEHNR, CDR2 FQNEAQ (reference sequence). This CDR3 is built from 12 residues. The CDR3 region has the DNA TGTGCCAGCAGCTTAGGTCTGTCTGAAGCTTTCTTT. Translating gives CASSLGLSEAFF.

This clonotype has ten or more counts. This CDR3 is CASSVGPSERTDTQYF. DNA for the CDR3: TGTGCCAGCAGCGTCGGGCCTAGCGAGCGCACAGATACGCAGTATTTT. V and J are TRBV28 and TRBJ2-3; D possibly corresponds to TRBD2 (6 bases). The CDR3 is 16 amino acids. Looked up from germline, CDR1 is MDHEN and CDR2 is SYDVKM. Trimming took off 6 bases at V and 1 base at J, with 17 bases between the two ends.

Of note for this clonotype: Without the conserved terminal phenylalanine or tryptophan, this CDR3 likely stems from a read error. The rearrangement links TRBV6-2 or TRBV6-3 to TRBJ2-5, with D unclear. The CDR3 has 12 amino acids. V was shortened by 10 bases and J by 2 bases, with 11 bases between the two germline ends. Germline V gene lookup returns CDR1 MNHEY and CDR2 SVGEGT. CDR3 amino acids: CATSLGQETQYI. The CDR3 DNA follows: TGTGCCACAAGCCTAGGACAAGAGACCCAGTACATC.

This clonotype was observed many times. This chain links TRBV7-8 with TRBJ2-2; 12 bases are a match to TRBD2. The CDR3 is 16 residues long. V was clipped by 3 bases and J by 7 bases; unmatched bases: 6. The germline V gene has CDR1 SGHVS and CDR2 FQNEAQ. In DNA form, the CDR3 reads TGTGCCAGCAGCTTTCTAGCGGGGGGGCTCGGCGGGGAGCTGTTTTTT. It codes for CASSFLAGGLGGELFF.

In this sample, this clonotype turned up a few times. The V call is TRBV20-1, the J call TRBJ2-7, with D maybe TRBD1 (6 bases). Germline V gives CDR1 DFQATT, CDR2 SNEGSKA (reference sequence). This CDR3 contains 13 residues. V was shortened by 5 bases and J by 3 bases, with 14 bases between the two germline ends. The CDR3, as DNA: TGCAGTGCTCTGACTCAGGGGAGCTACGAGCAGTACTTC. Translation: CSALTQGSYEQYF.

This clonotype was detected many times. CDR3 protein: CASKMGGQTSYEQYF. For the CDR3, the DNA is TGTGCCAGCAAGATGGGGGGGCAGACGTCCTACGAGCAGTACTTC. The gene calls are TRBV7-9 and TRBJ2-7; tentative D call: TRBD2 (7 bases). The V gene's germline CDR1 is SEHNR and CDR2 FQNEAQ (reference sequence). The CDR3 length is 15 residues. The V and J ends lost 7 bases and 1 base respectively, with 17 bases between them.

This chain uses TRBV29-1 with TRBJ2-1, with D perhaps TRBD2 (6 bases). This CDR3 contains 12 residues. The germline V and J ends were trimmed by 4 bases and 6 bases, with 10 bases remaining between them. Germline assignment: CDR1 SQVTM and CDR2 ANQGSEA. The CDR3 sequence is CSVVQGGNEQFF. DNA for the CDR3: TGCAGCGTTGTCCAGGGAGGCAATGAGCAGTTCTTC.

The sample holds many counts of this clonotype. The genes are TRBV6-2 or TRBV6-3 and TRBJ1-6; 9 bases line up with TRBD1. The CDR3 totals 15 residues. The J segment lost 7 bases and the V segment lost 5 bases, leaving 6 bases of the junction unmatched. Germline CDR1 and CDR2: MNHEY and SVGEGT. The DNA of the CDR3 is TGTGCCAGCAGTCCGGGACAGGGCCGGAATTCACCCCTCCACTTT. It yields the protein CASSPGQGRNSPLHF.

The chain carries TRBV28 and TRBJ2-1; D remains unclear. V gave up 10 bases and J gave up 0 bases, with 10 bases separating them. The CDR3 has 13 amino acids. The germline V gene has CDR1 MDHEN and CDR2 SYDVKM. The CDR3 here is CATGLSSYNEQFF. Here the CDR3 DNA reads TGTGCCACAGGTCTGAGCTCCTACAATGAGCAGTTCTTC.

This CDR3 is CASSPTGIGYNEQFF. As DNA, the CDR3 is TGTGCCAGCAGCCCTACAGGGATCGGGTACAATGAGCAGTTCTTC. V usage is TRBV7-9 and J usage is TRBJ2-1; D is possibly TRBD1 (6 bases). V was trimmed by 5 bases and J by 4 bases, leaving 15 bases between them. The CDR3 extends over 15 amino acids. Germline lookup yields CDR1 SEHNR and CDR2 FQNEAQ (reference sequence). Filled out from reference TRBV7-9 and TRBJ2-1, the complete variable domain reads DTGVSQNPRHKITKRGQNVTFRCDPISEHNRLYWYRQTLGQGPEFLTYFQNEAQLEKSRLLSDRFSAERPKGSFSTLEIQRTEQGDSAMYLCASSPTGIGYNEQFFGPGTRLTVL.

This clonotype was detected a few times. The rearrangement links TRBV5-1 to TRBJ2-3, with 8 bases lining up with TRBD1. Germline trimming cut 0 bases from V and 2 bases from J; bases unmatched to any gene: 8. The germline V gene encodes CDR1 SGHRS and CDR2 YFSETQ. This CDR3 spans 17 amino acids. The CDR3 protein is CASSLASQGALTDTQYF. CDR3 nucleotide sequence: TGCGCCAGCAGCTTGGCCTCTCAGGGGGCCCTCACAGATACGCAGTATTTT.

V and J are TRBV4-3 and TRBJ2-4; 7 bases are a match to TRBD2. The CDR3 runs 14 residues. The germline V gene has CDR1 LGHNA and CDR2 YSLEER. The trim removed 4 bases at V and 8 bases at J, leaving 8 bases unmatched. The CDR3 sequence is CASSPGRSGDIQYF. The CDR3 DNA reads as TGCGCCAGCAGCCCTGGACGGAGCGGGGACATTCAGTACTTC.